Listed here are 24 T cell receptor beta chains from one sample, sequenced in a study of cytomegalovirus exposure and HLA in healthy donors. Produced via immunoSEQ multiplex PCR; TCRdb's table is partial and in-frame only. The repertoire holds about 110,000 clones, with under 85% as singletons. The sample was PBMCs. The source of these receptors is a woman aged 18-29 years in good health and CMV-seronegative.

This chain links TRBV9 with TRBJ1-2; 7 bases agree with TRBD1. The CDR3 covers 15 residues. Germline loops: CDR1 SGDLS, CDR2 YYNGEE. V shed 1 base, J shed 7 bases, and the junction held 10 bases outside the gene matches. CDR3 protein: CASSVSLTGEAGYTF. The DNA for the CDR3 is TGTGCCAGCAGCGTAAGCTTAACAGGGGAGGCTGGCTACACCTTC.

This chain joins TRBV9 and TRBJ1-2; 10 bases agree with TRBD1. V trimming: 3 bases; J trimming: 4 bases; junction bases outside the gene matches: 9. This CDR3 has 16 amino acids. CDR1 SGDLS and CDR2 YYNGEE come from the germline V gene. The CDR3 loop reads CASSASGTGAPYGYTF. The CDR3 region has the DNA TGTGCCAGCAGCGCTTCCGGGACAGGGGCACCCTATGGCTACACCTTC.

This sequence joins TRBV25-1 and TRBJ2-2; TRBD1 is a possible D gene (6 bases). V gave up 4 bases and J gave up 3 bases, with 9 bases separating them. This CDR3 region has 14 residues. The germline CDR1 and CDR2 sequences are MGHDK and SYGVNS. The CDR3 DNA sequence: TGTGCCAGCAGTGGCAGGGGAGACACCGGGGAGCTGTTTTTT. It codes for CASSGRGDTGELFF.

The genes are TRBV30 and TRBJ1-2; D is possibly TRBD1 (6 bases). Per germline, CDR1 GTSNPN and CDR2 SVGIG (reference sequence). The V gene lost 0 bases and the J gene lost 12 bases, with 17 bases spanning the gap. This CDR3 is 13 amino acids long. CDR3 coding DNA: TGTGCCTGGAGTGTACATCAACAGGGCGGAAACACCTTC. Translating it yields CAWSVHQQGGNTF.

CDR3 DNA: TGTGCCAGCAGCTTCGATACGGACGAGCAGTACTTC. Its translation is CASSFDTDEQYF. This chain joins TRBV7-9 and TRBJ2-7; unclear D gene. CDR1 is SEHNR and CDR2 is FQNEAQ in the germline V gene (reference sequence). CDR3 length: 12 residues. The V end was cut by 3 bases, the J end by 5 bases, with 8 bases between.

The chain carries TRBV6-6 and TRBJ2-1; 9 positions agree with TRBD2. The ends lost 1 base at V and 3 bases at J; junction bases unmatched: 4. CDR3 length: 16 residues. CDR1 and CDR2 from the germline V gene are MNHNY and SVGAGI (reference sequence). CDR3 nucleotides: TGTGCCAGCAGTTACTTCGCGGGGGGGAACTACAATGAGCAGTTCTTC. Translation gives CASSYFAGGNYNEQFF.

The chain carries TRBV19 and TRBJ1-5; D is unresolved. CDR3 length equals 15 residues. V lost 5 bases to trimming and J lost 0 bases, with 11 bases between them. CDR1 and CDR2 from the germline V gene are LNHDA and SQIVND (reference sequence). CDR3 coding DNA: TGTGCCAGTAGTGCGGTTTTCTATAGCAATCAGCCCCAGCATTTT. This encodes CASSAVFYSNQPQHF.

V and J are TRBV6-5 and TRBJ1-2; 10 bases align to TRBD1. Per germline, CDR1 MNHEY and CDR2 SVGAGI. The CDR3 loop spans 14 amino acids. V shed 5 bases, J shed 8 bases, and the junction held 8 bases outside the gene matches. CDR3 nucleotide sequence: TGTGCCAGCAGTCGACGACAGGGGGCGGGGGGCTACACCTTC. This gives the protein CASSRRQGAGGYTF.

The chain carries TRBV2 and TRBJ2-3; 7 bases map to TRBD2. V shed 0 bases and J 8 bases; nucleotides not matched to a gene: 5. CDR1 SNHLY and CDR2 FYNNEI come from the germline V gene. This CDR3 has 14 residues. The CDR3 loop reads CASSEASGEPTQYF. The CDR3 DNA sequence: TGTGCCAGCAGTGAAGCCAGCGGGGAACCTACGCAGTATTTT.

The rearrangement joins TRBV5-1 to TRBJ2-1, with TRBD1 matching 11 bases. Germline V gene data show CDR1 as SGHRS and CDR2 as YFSETQ. This CDR3 is 16 amino acids long. Trimming took 1 base from V and 8 from J; bases not matched to a gene: 8. CDR3 amino acids: CASSLYVGTGGDEQFF. The CDR3 nucleotides read TGCGCCAGCAGCTTGTATGTCGGGACAGGGGGTGATGAGCAGTTCTTC.

V is TRBV10-3 and J is TRBJ1-6, with D hard to call. In germline, CDR1 is ENHRY, CDR2 SYGVKD. The CDR3 loop spans 14 amino acids. The V and J ends lost 4 bases and 5 bases respectively, with 9 bases between them. The CDR3 loop is CAISGYQDNSPLHF. CDR3 DNA sequence: TGTGCCATCAGTGGCTACCAGGATAATTCACCCCTCCACTTT.

This chain joins TRBV7-9 and TRBJ2-7, with no clear D. The CDR3 loop spans 11 amino acids. V dropped 3 bases and J dropped 3 bases, with 3 bases sitting between them. Germline CDR1 reads SEHNR; CDR2 reads FQNEAQ (reference sequence). The CDR3 sequence is CASSFNYEQYF. The DNA of the CDR3 is TGTGCCAGCAGCTTCAACTACGAGCAGTACTTC.

In this sample, this clone turned up once. The chain combines TRBV6-4 with TRBJ1-5; D gene unclear. The CDR3 runs 13 residues. CDR1 MRHNA and CDR2 SNTAGT come from the germline V gene. The V and J ends lost 4 bases and 5 bases respectively, with 9 bases between them. The CDR3 spells CASSVSTHQPQHF. The CDR3 nucleotides are TGTGCCAGCAGTGTTTCGACTCATCAGCCCCAGCATTTT.

This sequence joins TRBV25-1 and TRBJ2-2, with a tentative D call TRBD1 (6 bases). Germline assignment: CDR1 MGHDK and CDR2 SYGVNS. Trimming left V 9 bases short and J 2 bases short, with 13 bases between. This CDR3 contains 14 residues. CDR3 nucleotide sequence: TGTGCCAGTTCCGGGACACCTAACACCGGGGAGCTGTTTTTT. This codes for CASSGTPNTGELFF.

This clone was picked up one time. Written as DNA, the CDR3 is TGTGCCAGCAGCCTACGCGGCGAAGATGAAGCTTTCTTT. Protein product: CASSLRGEDEAFF. The chain carries TRBV7-9 and TRBJ1-1; D unclear. V lost 5 bases to trimming and J lost 7 bases, with 14 bases between them. CDR1 and CDR2 (germline): SEHNR, FQNEAQ (reference sequence). CDR3 length equals 13 residues.

The gene calls are TRBV4-1 and TRBJ2-1, with D possibly being TRBD2 (5 bases). CDR1 and CDR2 from the germline V gene are MGHRA and YSYEKL. The CDR3 has 20 amino acids. Trimming left V 0 bases short and J 6 bases short, with 27 bases between. The CDR3 loop reads CASSQDPMEKWVAWGNEQFF. Here the CDR3 DNA reads TGCGCCAGCAGCCAAGACCCCATGGAGAAGTGGGTAGCGTGGGGCAATGAGCAGTTCTTC.

This chain uses TRBV5-1 with TRBJ1-4, with D uncertain. Germline CDR1 SGHRS, CDR2 YFSETQ. CDR3 length equals 14 residues. Trimming pared 5 bases from V and 2 bases from J, leaving 10 bases between. The DNA for the CDR3 is TGCGCCAGCAGTCCCCGCGCCACTAATGAAAAACTGTTTTTT. It translates to CASSPRATNEKLFF.

This chain joins TRBV25-1 and TRBJ2-1; D remains ambiguous. Germline assignment: CDR1 MGHDK and CDR2 SYGVNS. The V end was cut by 2 bases, the J end by 6 bases, with 5 bases between. The CDR3 is made up of 12 amino acids. This chain's CDR3 is CASSEGSNEQFF. The CDR3 DNA sequence: TGTGCCAGCAGTGAAGGTAGCAATGAGCAGTTCTTC.

The chain links TRBV6-1 to TRBJ1-5; 7 nucleotides match TRBD1. Per germline, CDR1 MNHNS and CDR2 SASEGT. The CDR3 runs to 18 residues. V lost 1 base and J lost 0; bases outside the gene matches: 9. The CDR3 reads CASSEDPYGTDSNQPQHF. Written as DNA, the CDR3 is TGTGCCAGCAGTGAAGACCCCTACGGGACAGATAGCAATCAGCCCCAGCATTTT.

This chain joins TRBV14 and TRBJ1-5; 7 bases align to TRBD1. CDR1 and CDR2 from the germline V gene are SGHDN and FVKESK. J gave up 2 bases and V 4 bases, and 8 bases lay outside the gene matches. The CDR3 is 16 residues long. CDR3 sequence reads: CASSPTGTVGNQPQHF. CDR3 sequence (DNA): TGTGCCAGCAGCCCGACAGGGACGGTCGGCAATCAGCCCCAGCATTTT.

The gene calls are TRBV5-1 and TRBJ2-5; D remains unclear. V was shortened by 4 bases and J by 5 bases, with 21 bases between the two germline ends. This CDR3 has 16 amino acids. Germline CDR1 and CDR2: SGHRS and YFSETQ. The CDR3 DNA reads as TGCGCCAGCAGCCCTGGAACTCTCGGAGATCGGGAGACCCAGTACTTC. Residues: CASSPGTLGDRETQYF.

The chain is built from TRBV13 and TRBJ1-3, with D tentatively TRBD1 (5 bases). Germline assignment: CDR1 PRHDT and CDR2 FYEKMQ (reference sequence). The CDR3 totals 13 residues. Deletions cut 5 bases from V and 8 bases from J, with 13 bases between. The CDR3 sequence: CASSHRGFDTIYF. In nucleotides, the CDR3 is TGTGCCAGCAGCCATCGGGGGTTTGACACCATATATTTT.

CDR3 sequence (DNA): TGTGCCTGGAGTGAGGTTTCGGCGGGAGAAGCTTTCTTT. Amino acid sequence: CAWSEVSAGEAFF. The J gene is TRBJ1-1, the V gene TRBV30; no reliable D call. The CDR3 length is 13 residues. V was clipped by 1 base and J by 8 bases, with 14 bases between them. Germline CDR1 reads GTSNPN; CDR2 reads SVGIG (reference sequence).

The J gene is TRBJ1-2, the V gene TRBV9, with D possibly matching TRBD1 (5 bases). Germline V CDR1 and CDR2: SGDLS, YYNGEE. Trimming left V 0 bases short and J 6 bases short, with 18 bases between. CDR3 length: 16 amino acids. This CDR3 reads CASSVGRRGMEDGYTF. The CDR3, as DNA: TGTGCCAGCAGCGTAGGTAGGAGGGGCATGGAGGATGGCTACACCTTC.